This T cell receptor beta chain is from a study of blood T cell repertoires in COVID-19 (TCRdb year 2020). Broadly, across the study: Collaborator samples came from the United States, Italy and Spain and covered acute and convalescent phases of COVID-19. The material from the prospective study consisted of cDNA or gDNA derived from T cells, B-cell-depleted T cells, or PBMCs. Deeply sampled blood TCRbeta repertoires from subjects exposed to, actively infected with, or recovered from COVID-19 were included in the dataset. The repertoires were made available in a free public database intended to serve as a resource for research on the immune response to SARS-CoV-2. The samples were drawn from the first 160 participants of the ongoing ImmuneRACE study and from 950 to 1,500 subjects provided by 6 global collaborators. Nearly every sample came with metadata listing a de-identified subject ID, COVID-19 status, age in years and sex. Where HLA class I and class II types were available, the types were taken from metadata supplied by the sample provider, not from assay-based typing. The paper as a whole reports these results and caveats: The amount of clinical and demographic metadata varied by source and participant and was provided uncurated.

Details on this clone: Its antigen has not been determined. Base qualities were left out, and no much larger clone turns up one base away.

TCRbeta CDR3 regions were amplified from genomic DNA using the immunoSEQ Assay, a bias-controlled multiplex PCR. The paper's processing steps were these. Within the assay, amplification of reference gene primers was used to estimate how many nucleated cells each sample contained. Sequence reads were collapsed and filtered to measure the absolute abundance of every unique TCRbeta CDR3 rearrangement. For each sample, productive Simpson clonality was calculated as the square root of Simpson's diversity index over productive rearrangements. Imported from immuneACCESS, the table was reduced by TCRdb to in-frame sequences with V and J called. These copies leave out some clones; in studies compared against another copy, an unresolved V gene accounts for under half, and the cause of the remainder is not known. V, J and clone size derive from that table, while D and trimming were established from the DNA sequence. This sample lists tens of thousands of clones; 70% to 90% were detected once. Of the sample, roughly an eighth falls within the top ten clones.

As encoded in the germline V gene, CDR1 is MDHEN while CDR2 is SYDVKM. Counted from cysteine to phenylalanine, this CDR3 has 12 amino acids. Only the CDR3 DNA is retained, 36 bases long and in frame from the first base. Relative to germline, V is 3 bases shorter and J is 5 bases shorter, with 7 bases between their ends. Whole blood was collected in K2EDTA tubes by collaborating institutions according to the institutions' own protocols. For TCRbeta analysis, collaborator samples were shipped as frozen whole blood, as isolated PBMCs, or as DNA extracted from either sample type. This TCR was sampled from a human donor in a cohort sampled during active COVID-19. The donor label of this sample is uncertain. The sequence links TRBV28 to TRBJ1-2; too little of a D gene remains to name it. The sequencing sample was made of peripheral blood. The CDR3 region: CASSFGGYGYTF. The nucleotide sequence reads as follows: TGTGCCAGCAGTTTCGGCGGGTATGGCTACACCTTC.